This T cell receptor beta chain was identified during a study of blood T cell repertoires in COVID-19. The overall study: The study drew acute and convalescent COVID-19 samples from the United States, Italy and Spain. T cells, B-cell-depleted T cells, or PBMCs supplied cDNA or gDNA.

Deletions cut 4 bases from V and 3 bases from J, with 13 bases between. Per germline, CDR1 SGHNT and CDR2 YYREEE (reference sequence). The length of the CDR3 is 14 residues. How the authors handled the data: From reference gene primer amplification, estimates of nucleated cell counts were derived. TCRdb keeps only in-frame clones here, not all; method: immunoSEQ multiplex PCR. For V, J and clone size, that table is used; D and trimming come from the DNA. Of some 290,000 clones listed, approximately 87% are singletons. This clone appeared many times. The sequence was obtained from a man in his 60s who had recovered from COVID-19. The rearrangement links TRBV5-4 to TRBJ1-1; unclear D gene. The sample comprised peripheral blood. The DNA of the CDR3 is TGTGCCAGCAGCCTCGAGCGGGGTTACACTGAAGCTTTCTTT. Translated: CASSLERGYTEAFF.